One and the same sample provided the 26 T cell receptor beta chains below, sequenced in a study of T cell clonality in common variable immunodeficiency. Broader study findings: Reportedly, TCR beta sequences from common variable immunodeficiency showed fewer deletions and N-nucleotide insertions.

These receptors are not linked to any known antigen. Sequencing used immunoSEQ multiplex PCR; TCRdb keeps in-frame clones, though not all of them. The sample contains 30,000 to 40,000 clones, none of them singletons. Sequencing was done on a sample of peripheral blood mononuclear cells. The receptors derive from a human donor with common variable immunodeficiency.

This clone was detected a few times. From the germline J gene comes the end of the CDR3, since the read stops 3 residues before it. V and J are TRBV30 and TRBJ1-5, with a possible D match to TRBD1 (6 bases). Germline V gene sequence: CDR1 GTSNPN, CDR2 SVGIG (reference sequence). The V gene lost 2 bases and the J gene lost 7 bases, with 18 bases spanning the gap. CDR3 size: 15 residues. This chain's CDR3 is CAWSPRNRVYQPQHF. Incomplete CDR3 DNA: TGTGCCTGGAGTCCCCGGAACAGGGTGTACCAGCCC.

This clone was observed a few times. The read ends 3 residues shy of where the CDR3 ends; the end is completed using the germline J gene. This rearrangement joins TRBV5-1 to TRBJ2-3; 9 bases are a match to TRBD1. Unmatched junction bases numbered 3, after V lost 0 bases and J lost 4 bases. The germline V gene has CDR1 SGHRS and CDR2 YFSETQ. The CDR3 loop spans 15 amino acids. The CDR3 region is CASSLDGQGSDTQYF. The DNA read from the CDR3 is TGCGCCAGCAGCTTGGATGGACAGGGGTCAGATACG.

With respect to this clone: Coverage ceases 3 residues before the CDR3 finishes, and the germline J gene fills in the end. The genes are TRBV19 and TRBJ1-6; D possibly corresponds to TRBD1 (5 bases). CDR1 is LNHDA, CDR2 SQIVND, per germline (reference sequence). There are 16 residues in the CDR3. The V gene lost 7 bases and the J gene lost 0 bases, with 13 bases spanning the gap. The CDR3 spells CASIATGSSYNSPLHF. CDR3 DNA, as far as it was read: TGTGCCAGTATCGCTACAGGAAGCTCCTATAATTCACCC.

There are a few counts of this clone. A read error may produce the germline difference seen at one junction end. The sequenced fragment ends 3 residues before the CDR3 boundary, so the rest is inferred from the germline J gene. V and J are TRBV30 and TRBJ2-7; D is tentatively TRBD1 or TRBD2 (7 bases each). Germline V gene sequence: CDR1 GTSNPN, CDR2 SVGIG (reference sequence). This CDR3 spans 13 amino acids. Partial CDR3 DNA: TGTGCCGGGAGGGACAGTCTTCTGAACGAG. Translation: CAGRDSLLNE. The full CDR3 protein is CAGRDSLLNEQYF.

This clone was seen a few times. The sequenced part of the CDR3 DNA is TGTGCCAGCACCCGGGGAGGGGGAGACACTGAA. Its translation: CASTRGGGDTE. The entire CDR3 sequence reads CASTRGGGDTEAFF. The chain links TRBV11-2 to TRBJ1-1; D possibly corresponds to TRBD1 (6 bases). With the read ending 3 residues before the CDR3 end, the germline J gene is used to fill in that end. CDR3 length: 14 amino acids. Germline V gives CDR1 SGHAT, CDR2 FQNNGV. Trimming took 7 bases from V and 3 from J, leaving 15 bases between them.

This clone was counted ten times or more. The read gets to within 3 residues of the CDR3 end, and the germline J gene fills in the rest. The rearrangement links TRBV2 to TRBJ2-5; D not resolved. The CDR3 consists of 15 residues. The V end was cut by 1 base, the J end by 1 base, with 10 bases between. CDR1 is SNHLY, CDR2 FYNNEI, per germline. The covered CDR3 bases are TGTGCCAGCAGTGAAGTTGGTCAGGCCCAAGAGACC. Protein: CASSEVGQAQET. The whole CDR3 is CASSEVGQAQETQYF.

This clone was found a few times. The observed sequence ends 3 residues before the CDR3 terminus, with the missing tail filled in from the germline J gene. The chain is built from TRBV7-3 and TRBJ1-1, with 8 bases aligning to TRBD1. V lost 5 bases, J lost 1 base, and 6 bases stayed unmatched. Germline values: CDR1 SGHTA, CDR2 FQGTGA. This CDR3 has 15 amino acids. The CDR3 loop reads CASSETGGRNTEAFF. The DNA read from the CDR3 is TGTGCCAGCAGCGAAACAGGGGGGAGGAACACTGAA.

In the case of this clone: The read gets to within 3 residues of the CDR3 end, and the germline J gene fills in the rest. The gene calls are TRBV30 and TRBJ2-6; a weak D match, TRBD1 (6 bases). The CDR3 sequence is 14 residues long. Trimming took 3 bases from V and 2 from J, leaving 8 bases between them. Germline loops: CDR1 GTSNPN, CDR2 SVGIG (reference sequence). CDR3 sequence: CAWRQGTGANVLTF. The DNA read from the CDR3 is TGTGCCTGGAGACAGGGAACTGGGGCCAACGTC. Full variable domain (outside the CDR3, taken from reference TRBV30 and TRBJ2-6): SQTIHQWPATLVQPVGSPLSLECTVEGTSNPNLYWYRQAAGRGLQLLFYSVGIGQISSEVPQNLSASRPQDRQFILSSKKLLLSDSGFYLCAWRQGTGANVLTFGAGSRLTVL.

Turning to this clone: The read comes to an end 3 residues before the CDR3 does, leaving the germline J gene to fill in the end. The chain carries TRBV2 and TRBJ1-5; TRBD1 might be the D (6 bases). The V gene lost 4 bases and the J gene lost 8 bases, with 24 bases spanning the gap. Germline values: CDR1 SNHLY, CDR2 FYNNEI. The CDR3 contains 17 residues. CDR3 bases read: TGTGCCAGCAGTGCACCTACCGTCGGCAGGGGTCGGGAGCCC. Protein product: CASSAPTVGRGREP. The whole CDR3 reads CASSAPTVGRGREPQHF. Supplemented by reference TRBV2 and TRBJ1-5, the full variable domain reads EPEVTQTPSHQVTQMGQEVILRCVPISNHLYFYWYRQILGQKVEFLVSFYNNEISEKSEIFDDQFSVERPDGSNFTLKIRSTKLEDSAMYFCASSAPTVGRGREPQHFGDGTRLSIL.

As for this clone: The sequence runs out 3 residues before the end of the CDR3; the remainder is reconstructed from the germline J gene. The chain links TRBV6-1 to TRBJ1-5, with 9 bases lining up with TRBD1. Losses at the gene ends were 1 base for V and 6 bases for J; bases not matched to a gene: 10. Germline V gene data show CDR1 as MNHNS and CDR2 as SASEGT. CDR3 length: 17 amino acids. The sequenced CDR3 bases are TGTGCCAGCAGTGAAGGTAGGGACAGGGTATTCCGTCAGCCC. Amino acids: CASSEGRDRVFRQP. The whole CDR3 reads CASSEGRDRVFRQPQHF.

This clone was recorded at least ten times. The CDR3: CASSGDITYGYTF. The covered CDR3 bases are TGTGCCAGCAGTGGGGACATTACATATGGC. The chain carries TRBV2 and TRBJ1-2; D possibly corresponds to TRBD1 (6 bases). The DNA ends 3 residues before the CDR3 does, and the rest of the CDR3 is filled in from the germline J gene. Germline V lookup: CDR1 SNHLY, CDR2 FYNNEI. Trimming removed 4 bases at V and 5 bases at J, with 11 bases between. The CDR3 contains 13 residues.

This clone was detected only a few times. The read falls 3 residues short of the CDR3 end, and the missing part is taken from the germline J gene. The rearrangement links TRBV10-2 to TRBJ2-1; D is possibly TRBD2 (7 bases). Trimming removed 8 bases from V and 1 base from J, with 27 bases in between. Germline lookup yields CDR1 WSHSY and CDR2 SAAADI. The CDR3 is 19 amino acids. The sequenced part of the CDR3 DNA is TGCGCCAGCGGGGGGGATGGGGGGGCCGGGGGGAAATCCTACAATGAG. Protein sequence: CASGGDGGAGGKSYNE. The whole CDR3 is CASGGDGGAGGKSYNEQFF.

This clone was seen a few times. The read falls 3 residues short of the CDR3 end, and the missing part is taken from the germline J gene. V gene TRBV7-8 combines with J gene TRBJ2-3, with D tentatively TRBD2 (6 bases). The V end was cut by 5 bases, the J end by 5 bases, with 14 bases between. This CDR3 has 14 residues. The germline V gene encodes CDR1 SGHVS and CDR2 FQNEAQ. Incomplete CDR3 DNA: TGTGCCAGCAGCCACGGGACTCCTGGAGATACG. It codes for CASSHGTPGDT. Given in full, the CDR3 is CASSHGTPGDTQYF. Complete variable domain (other parts from reference TRBV7-8 and TRBJ2-3): GAGVSQSPRYKVAKRGQDVALRCDPISGHVSLFWYQQALGQGPEFLTYFQNEAQLDKSGLPSDRFFAERPEGSVSTLKIQRTQQEDSAVYLCASSHGTPGDTQYFGPGTRLTVL.

This clone was seen ten or more times. The read gets to within 3 residues of the CDR3 end, and the germline J gene fills in the rest. This sequence joins TRBV18 and TRBJ1-1; possible D gene TRBD1, 5 bases. The CDR3 is 13 residues long. CDR1 KGHSH and CDR2 LQKENI come from the germline V gene. V lost 5 bases and J 0 bases, leaving 7 bases between the germline ends. CDR3 loop: CASSSGMNTEAFF. The DNA read from the CDR3 is TGTGCCAGCTCATCAGGGATGAACACTGAA.

Only a few counts were recorded for this clone. With the read ending 3 residues before the CDR3 end, the germline J gene is used to fill in that end. The V and J genes are TRBV7-8 and TRBJ2-5; 12 nucleotides match TRBD2. CDR3 size: 15 residues. Trimming cost V 6 bases and J 5 bases; bases outside gene matches: 7. Germline V gene data show CDR1 as SGHVS and CDR2 as FQNEAQ. The CDR3 loop is CASSSSGGGPETQYF. CDR3 DNA, as far as it was read: TGTGCCAGCAGTTCTAGCGGGGGGGGCCCTGAGACC.

With regard to this clone: Coverage ceases 3 residues before the CDR3 finishes, and the germline J gene fills in the end. This sequence joins TRBV30 and TRBJ2-1; D unresolved. This CDR3 is 16 amino acids long. V lost 3 bases to trimming and J lost 0 bases, with 15 bases between them. Germline V gives CDR1 GTSNPN, CDR2 SVGIG (reference sequence). The sequenced part of the CDR3 DNA is TGTGCCTGGAGACAGACAAAATATAGCTCCTACAATGAG. Its translation is CAWRQTKYSSYNE. The CDR3, in full, reads CAWRQTKYSSYNEQFF.

In its sample, this clone was seen a few times. The CDR3 extends 3 residues past the end of the read, so its final part is completed from the germline J gene. This chain joins TRBV30 and TRBJ1-5; tentatively, D is TRBD1 (5 bases). This CDR3 is 13 amino acids long. Germline V lookup: CDR1 GTSNPN, CDR2 SVGIG (reference sequence). V gave up 5 bases and J gave up 7 bases, with 15 bases separating them. Here the CDR3 reads CAWGAGGNQPQHF. The sequenced CDR3 bases are TGTGCCTGGGGGGCGGGGGGAAACCAGCCC.

This clone was detected many times. Read coverage stops 3 residues before the CDR3 terminus; the germline J gene supplies the remainder. The chain employs TRBV5-5 and TRBJ1-2; tentative D call: TRBD1 (6 bases). The V and J ends lost 0 bases and 7 bases respectively, with 16 bases between them. The CDR3 is made up of 15 amino acids. Germline values: CDR1 SGHKS, CDR2 YYEKEE (reference sequence). The CDR3: CASSLVGGPVGGYTF. CDR3 DNA, as far as it was read: TGTGCCAGCAGCTTGGTGGGGGGGCCGGTTGGTGGC.

This clone turned up a few times. The CDR3 is cut off 3 residues early in the read; its end comes from the germline J gene. This chain joins TRBV19 and TRBJ1-2; the D is unclear. Germline V gives CDR1 LNHDA, CDR2 SQIVND (reference sequence). The CDR3 runs 18 residues. Trimming cost V 5 bases and J 0 bases, with 22 bases left between them. CDR3 in amino acids: CASSPYYLQSAPNYGYTF. CDR3 bases read: TGTGCCAGTAGTCCTTACTACTTGCAGAGCGCTCCTAACTATGGC.

Only a few counts were recorded for this clone. The read falls 3 residues short of the CDR3 end, and the missing part is taken from the germline J gene. This sample includes further DNA sequences coding for the same CDR3. The chain couples TRBV30 to TRBJ2-7; TRBD1 aligns across 11 bases. The trim removed 7 bases at V and 6 bases at J, leaving 14 bases unmatched. This CDR3 region has 15 residues. The V gene's germline CDR1 is GTSNPN and CDR2 SVGIG (reference sequence). CDR3 loop: CASSAAGTGGAEQYF. The sequenced part of the CDR3 DNA is TGTGCCTCTTCCGCTGCAGGGACAGGGGGTGCCGAG.

This clone has at least ten counts. The CDR3 end lies 3 residues beyond the end of the read and is filled in from the germline J gene. This chain connects TRBV2 to TRBJ2-4; TRBD2 matches 15 bases. The CDR3 covers 18 residues. Per germline, CDR1 SNHLY and CDR2 FYNNEI. The trim removed 6 bases at V and 0 bases at J, leaving 6 bases unmatched. The covered CDR3 bases are TGTGCCAGCAGGCCTGGACTAGCGGGGGGGTTAGCCAAAAACATT. Its translation is CASRPGLAGGLAKNI. The entire CDR3 protein is CASRPGLAGGLAKNIQYF.

Details on this clone: The sequenced fragment ends 3 residues before the CDR3 boundary, so the rest is inferred from the germline J gene. The gene calls are TRBV19 and TRBJ1-4, with D possibly TRBD1 on 5 matching bases. CDR3 length equals 16 residues. Per the germline V gene, CDR1 is LNHDA and CDR2 is SQIVND (reference sequence). The V end lost 3 bases, the J end lost 6 bases, and 17 bases lay between the germline ends. CDR3 bases read: TGTGCCAGTAGTATCCCCACCCGACGAGGGGATGAAAAA. Residues: CASSIPTRRGDEK. The CDR3 as a whole reads CASSIPTRRGDEKLFF.

As regards this clone: Read sequence stops 3 residues before the CDR3 end, and the germline J gene provides the missing end. The chain carries TRBV5-1 and TRBJ1-1, with 7 positions matching TRBD1. J gave up 4 bases and V 0 bases, and 6 bases lay outside the gene matches. Germline CDR1 reads SGHRS; CDR2 reads YFSETQ. This CDR3 comprises 15 residues. CDR3 bases read: TGCGCCAGCAGCTTGGAAGGGGGCAAGGGCACTGAA. This translates into CASSLEGGKGTE. The entire CDR3 sequence reads CASSLEGGKGTEAFF.

In the case of this clone: The read ends 3 residues before the CDR3 terminus; that terminus is restored from the germline J gene. V gene TRBV7-9 combines with J gene TRBJ1-3; maybe TRBD1 (6 bases). Germline-derived CDR1 and CDR2 are SEHNR and FQNEAQ (reference sequence). Trimming cost V 4 bases and J 4 bases, with 14 bases left between them. The CDR3 is 15 amino acids. The CDR3 spells CASSSQGGLGNTIYF. Partial CDR3 DNA: TGTGCCAGCAGCTCACAGGGTGGATTAGGAAACACC.

The sample holds many counts of this clone. The read halts 3 residues ahead of the CDR3 end, with the missing end drawn from the germline J gene. The rearrangement uses TRBV20-1 and TRBJ1-2; possibly TRBD1 for D (6 bases). The CDR3 extends over 13 amino acids. The V gene's germline CDR1 is DFQATT and CDR2 SNEGSKA (reference sequence). CDR3 sequence reads: CSARRAGERGYTF. Partial CDR3 DNA: TGCAGTGCTAGGAGGGCAGGGGAACGGGGC.

Of note for this clone: The read ends 3 residues shy of where the CDR3 ends; the end is completed using the germline J gene. At the DNA level, this CDR3 is encoded by other sequences in the same sample as well. The chain links TRBV7-9 to TRBJ2-3, with 9 bases that match TRBD2. The V gene end was trimmed by 2 bases and the J gene end by 6 bases; junction bases not matched to a gene: 3. Germline V lookup: CDR1 SEHNR, CDR2 FQNEAQ (reference sequence). CDR3 length equals 14 residues. Partial CDR3 DNA: TGTGCCAGCAGCTTAAGTAGCGGGGGTGATACG. Translating gives CASSLSSGGDT. The whole CDR3 sequence is CASSLSSGGDTQYF.